The clone carrying this TCR beta chain was detected only once. Assay used: immunoSEQ multiplex PCR; TCRdb lists only in-frame clones, some missing. Of 200,000 or so clones in the sample, roughly 86% are singletons; the top ten hold around 2.9%. This sample was taken from a study of blood T cell repertoires in COVID-19. Overall study: The origin of the acute and convalescent COVID-19 samples was the United States, Italy and Spain.

V lost 6 bases and J lost 7, with 10 bases in between. The CDR3 is made up of 13 amino acids. Per germline, CDR1 MDHEN and CDR2 SYDVKM. The sequence came from a woman aged 55 to 70 with acute or convalescent COVID-19. Sequencing used peripheral blood. The chain carries TRBV28 and TRBJ1-6, with D possibly TRBD1 on 5 matching bases. CDR3 protein: CASRRTPNSPLHF. Here the CDR3 DNA reads TGTGCCAGCAGAAGGACACCGAATTCACCCCTCCACTTT.